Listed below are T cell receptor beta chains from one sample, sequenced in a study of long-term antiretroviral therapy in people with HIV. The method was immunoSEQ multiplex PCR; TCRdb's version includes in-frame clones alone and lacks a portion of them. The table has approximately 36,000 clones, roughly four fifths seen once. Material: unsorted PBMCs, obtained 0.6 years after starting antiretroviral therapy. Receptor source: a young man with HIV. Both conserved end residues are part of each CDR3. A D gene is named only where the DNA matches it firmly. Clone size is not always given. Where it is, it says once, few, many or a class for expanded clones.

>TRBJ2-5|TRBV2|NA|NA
TGTGCCAGCAGTCGACAGTTCGGGGAGACCCAGTACTTC
CASSRQFGETQYF
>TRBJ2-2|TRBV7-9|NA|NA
TGTGCCAGCAGCCACGCAGGGGCCGGGGAGCTGTTTTTT
CASSHAGAGELFF
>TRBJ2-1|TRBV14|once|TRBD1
TGTGCCAGCAGCGTCCGGGACAGGGGGCTTTATTTCTCCAATGAGCAGTTCTTC
CASSVRDRGLYFSNEQFF
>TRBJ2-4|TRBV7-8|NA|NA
TGTGCCAGCAGCGAGCAGGGGGGCCAAAACATTCAGTACTTC
CASSEQGGQNIQYF
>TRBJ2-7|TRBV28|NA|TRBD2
TGTGCCAGCAGTTCTGGGACTAGCGGCTCCTACGAGCAGTACTTC
CASSSGTSGSYEQYF
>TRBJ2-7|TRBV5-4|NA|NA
TGTGCCAGCAGCTTGGACAGGGAGGGTTACTACGAGCAGTACTTC
CASSLDREGYYEQYF
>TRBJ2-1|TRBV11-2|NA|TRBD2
TGTGCCAGCAGCTCGGGACTAGCGGGAGACGATGAGCAGTTCTTC
CASSSGLAGDDEQFF
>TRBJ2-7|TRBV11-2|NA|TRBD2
TGTGCCAGCAGCTTCCGACTAGCGGCGCACGAGCAGTACTTC
CASSFRLAAHEQYF
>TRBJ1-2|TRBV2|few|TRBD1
TGTGCCAGCAGTCCCCGGACAGGGCCGGGAGGCTACACCTTC
CASSPRTGPGGYTF
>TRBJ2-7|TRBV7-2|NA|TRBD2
TGTGCCAGCAGCTTACGTAGCGGGAATGCTCGCGAGCAGTACTTC
CASSLRSGNAREQYF
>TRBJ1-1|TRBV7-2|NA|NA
TGTGCCAGCAGCTTAATGGGGTATGCTGAAGCTTTCTTT
CASSLMGYAEAFF
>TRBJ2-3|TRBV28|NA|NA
TGTGCCAGCAGTTTAGGGGGATCGAGCACAGATACGCAGTATTTT
CASSLGGSSTDTQYF
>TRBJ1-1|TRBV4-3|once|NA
TGCGCCAGCAGCCAAGTTCTAGTGTCTGAAGCTTTCTTT
CASSQVLVSEAFF
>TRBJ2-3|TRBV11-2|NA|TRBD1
TGTGCCAGCAGCTTGGACAGGGGCACAGATACGCAGTATTTT
CASSLDRGTDTQYF
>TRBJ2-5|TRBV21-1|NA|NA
TGTGCCAGCAGAGGGGACGGTGGGGAGACCCAGTACTTC
CASRGDGGETQYF
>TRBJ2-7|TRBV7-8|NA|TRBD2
TGTGCCAGCAGCTTGCTAGCGGGGGCCTCCTACGAGCAGTACTTC
CASSLLAGASYEQYF
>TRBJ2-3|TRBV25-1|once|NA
TGTGCCAGCAGTGGAGGGGGTTCAGATACGCAGTATTTT
CASSGGGSDTQYF
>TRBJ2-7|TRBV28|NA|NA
TGTGCCAGCATGGGGGGAGTTTACGAGCAGTACTTC
CASMGGVYEQYF
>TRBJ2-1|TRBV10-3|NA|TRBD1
TGTGCCATCAACCGACAGGGGGCGAGGAATGAGCAGTTCTTC
CAINRQGARNEQFF
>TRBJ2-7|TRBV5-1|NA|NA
TGCGCCAGCAGCTTGGTAGTTCAGCCCTACGAGCAGTACTTC
CASSLVVQPYEQYF
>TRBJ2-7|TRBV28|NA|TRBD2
TGTGCCAGCACAAGACTAGCACCCTACGAGCAGTACTTC
CASTRLAPYEQYF
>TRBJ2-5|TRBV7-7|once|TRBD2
TGTGCTAGCGGGAGGGCGGGTGAGACCCAGTACTTC
CASGRAGETQYF
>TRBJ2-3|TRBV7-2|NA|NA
TGTGCCAGCAGCCGAGGGGTGGGGCGGGGCAGCACAGATACGCAGTATTTT
CASSRGVGRGSTDTQYF
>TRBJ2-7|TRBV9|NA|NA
TGTGCCAGCAGCGTAGGGGGTACCTACGAGCAGTACTTC
CASSVGGTYEQYF
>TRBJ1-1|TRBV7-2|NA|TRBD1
TGTGCCAGCAGCTCAACAGGGGAGGTGGCCACTGAAGCTTTCTTT
CASSSTGEVATEAFF
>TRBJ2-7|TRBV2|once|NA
TGTGCCAGCAGTGAAGTAGCCGCGTCAGCCTACGAGCAGTACTTC
CASSEVAASAYEQYF
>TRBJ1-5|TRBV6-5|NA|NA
TGTGCCAGCAGTTACTCGAGGGACCTCAATCAGCCCCAGCATTTT
CASSYSRDLNQPQHF
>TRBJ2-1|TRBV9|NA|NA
TGTGCCAGCAGCGTAGGGAAAAATGAGCAGTTCTTC
CASSVGKNEQFF
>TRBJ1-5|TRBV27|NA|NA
TGTGCCAGCAGCCCCTTCGGGGGCCCCGCCCAGCCCCAGCATTTT
CASSPFGGPAQPQHF
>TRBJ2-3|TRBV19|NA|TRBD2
TGTGCCAGTAGTACTTCCGGGACTAGCGGGAGTCAAGATACGCAGTATTTT
CASSTSGTSGSQDTQYF
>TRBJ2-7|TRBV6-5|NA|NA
TGTGCCAGCAGTTACGGTGCCGCGGGCTACGAGCAGTACTTC
CASSYGAAGYEQYF
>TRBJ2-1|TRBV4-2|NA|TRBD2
TGTGCCAGCAGCCCCTTCCACCAGCGGGAGTACAATGAGCAGTTCTTC
CASSPFHQREYNEQFF
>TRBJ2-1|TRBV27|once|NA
TGTGCCAGCAGTTTAATATCCGGGACGCTATACAATGAGCAGTTCTTC
CASSLISGTLYNEQFF
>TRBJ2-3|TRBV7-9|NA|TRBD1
TGTGCCAGCAAATCCCGGGACAGGAGCACAGATACGCAGTATTTT
CASKSRDRSTDTQYF
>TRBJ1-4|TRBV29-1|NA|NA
TGCAGCGTTCACGAACAGGGTTTCGAAAAACTGTTTTTT
CSVHEQGFEKLFF
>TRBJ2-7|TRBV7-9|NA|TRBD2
TGTGCCAGCAGCTTAGCGCCATTAGCGGGAGGGCCCTACGAGCAGTACTTC
CASSLAPLAGGPYEQYF
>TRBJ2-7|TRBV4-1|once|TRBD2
TGCGCCAGCAGCCAACGGTCGGCTAGCGGGAGGAACGAGCAGTACTTC
CASSQRSASGRNEQYF
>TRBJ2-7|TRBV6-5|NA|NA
TGTGCCAGCAGTTCGGGCAGACCTCCCTACGAGCAGTACTTC
CASSSGRPPYEQYF
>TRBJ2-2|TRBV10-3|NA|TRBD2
TGTGCCATCAGTGAGTCGGAATGGGGAGGCGGGAGCACCGGGGAGCTGTTTTTT
CAISESEWGGGSTGELFF
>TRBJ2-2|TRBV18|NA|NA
TGTGCCAGCTCACCACGACTAGTAGCCACTTCGGCGAACACCGGGGAGCTGTTTTTT
CASSPRLVATSANTGELFF
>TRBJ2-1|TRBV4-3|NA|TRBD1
TGCGCCAGCAGCCAAGCTGTCGGGACAGCGCCTGAGCAGTTCTTC
CASSQAVGTAPEQFF
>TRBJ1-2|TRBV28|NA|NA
TGTGCCAGCAGTTCCTACTTTCAAGCCTATGGCTACACCTTC
CASSSYFQAYGYTF
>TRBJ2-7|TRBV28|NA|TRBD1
TGTGCCAGCAGTTTGAGGATGACAGGGTTCGGCGAGCAGTACTTC
CASSLRMTGFGEQYF
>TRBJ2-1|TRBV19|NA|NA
TGTGCCAGTAGCCCTGGAAGGGACAATGAGCAGTTCTTC
CASSPGRDNEQFF
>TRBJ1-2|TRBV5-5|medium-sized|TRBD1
TGTGCCAGCAGCTATCGGACAGGGTGGGATGGCTACACCTTC
CASSYRTGWDGYTF
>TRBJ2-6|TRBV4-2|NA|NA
TGTGCCAGCAGCCAAGGACTGGCAGGGGCCAACGTCCTGACTTTC
CASSQGLAGANVLTF
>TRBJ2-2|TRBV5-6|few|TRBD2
TGTGCCAGCAGCGGTGAGTTAGCGGGAGACCACGCGAACACCGGGGAGCTGTTTTTT
CASSGELAGDHANTGELFF
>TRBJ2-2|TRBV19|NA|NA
TGTGCCAGTAAACGGGCGGAGACAGGATGGACCGGGGAGCTGTTTTTT
CASKRAETGWTGELFF
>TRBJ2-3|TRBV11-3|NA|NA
TGTGCCAGCAGCTTAGTGGTCGGGAACCCAGATACGCAGTATTTT
CASSLVVGNPDTQYF
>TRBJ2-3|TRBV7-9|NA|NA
TGTGCCAGCAGTCCGGGATCTACAGATACGCAGTATTTT
CASSPGSTDTQYF
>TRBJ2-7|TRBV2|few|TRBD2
TGTGCCAGCGGGCCGCGGGAGGGCCGCGCGAGAAACGAGCAGTACTTC
CASGPREGRARNEQYF
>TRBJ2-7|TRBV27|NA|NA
TGTGCCAGCAGTTTATCGCCGACTAGGACCTACGAGCAGTACTTC
CASSLSPTRTYEQYF
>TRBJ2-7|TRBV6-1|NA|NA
TGTGCCAGCAGTGAAGGGCACAGCGCCACCTACGAGCAGTACTTC
CASSEGHSATYEQYF
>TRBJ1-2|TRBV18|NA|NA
TGTGCCAGCTCCCTTTCGACAGATCAGATACGGGGCTACACCTTC
CASSLSTDQIRGYTF
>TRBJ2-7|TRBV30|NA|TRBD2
TGTGCCTGGAGCCCGGGACTAGCGGGATTAATGTACGAGCAGTACTTC
CAWSPGLAGLMYEQYF
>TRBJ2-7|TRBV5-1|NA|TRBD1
TGCGCCAGCAGCCTGAAGGGGGCGAGTGAGCAGTACTTC
CASSLKGASEQYF
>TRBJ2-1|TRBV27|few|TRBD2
TGTGCCAGCACCTTATTAGCGGGAAAATACAATGAGCAGTTCTTC
CASTLLAGKYNEQFF
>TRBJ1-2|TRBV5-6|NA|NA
TGTGCCAGCAGCTTTACAGGGACGAATGGCTACACCTTC
CASSFTGTNGYTF
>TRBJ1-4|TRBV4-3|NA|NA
TGCGCCAGCAGCCAAGAAAGGGGCGGTGGTGAAAAACTGTTTTTT
CASSQERGGGEKLFF
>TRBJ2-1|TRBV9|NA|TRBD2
TGTGCCAGCAGCGTAGCCGATCTAGCGGGAGGTGGGTATGAGCAGTTCTTC
CASSVADLAGGGYEQFF